The 14 T cell receptor beta chains below come from one sample, sequenced in a study of T cells expressing NK-cell markers. TCRdb reanalyzed the 5' RACE reads, giving one entry per CDR3 protein sequence and no DNA. Across about 260,000 distinct CDR3 sequences, the top ten clones capture 0.39% of the sample. The sequenced material came from blood T cells: a sorted CD56 or NKG2C T cell subset, CD4+ or CD8+ T cells, or bulk PBMC T cells (not recorded which). Every receptor here comes from a man aged 18 to 35 in good health.

The chain couples TRBV28 to TRBJ2-1. The CDR3 spans 13 residues. Germline values: CDR1 MDHEN, CDR2 SYDVKM. The CDR3 spells CASSLIRRNEQFF.

The chain has TRBV5-1 and TRBJ2-7; the D gene TCRdb calls, TRBD1, cannot be checked with no DNA. The CDR3 length is 12 residues. Germline CDR1 is SGHRS and CDR2 is YFSETQ. CDR3 protein: CASSGGAAEQYF.

The chain carries TRBV12-3 or TRBV12-4 and TRBJ2-5; the D call from TCRdb, TRBD1, cannot be confirmed without DNA. CDR3 length equals 13 residues. The CDR3 sequence is CASLRGAQETQYF.

The V gene is TRBV5-4, the J gene TRBJ2-3; TCRdb's D call of TRBD2 is untestable without DNA. This CDR3 comprises 16 residues. Germline V gene data show CDR1 as SGHNT and CDR2 as YYREEE (reference sequence). CDR3 amino acids: CASSLHLGESTDTQYF.

The chain joins TRBV20-1 to TRBJ1-2; the TCRdb D gene call, TRBD1, has no DNA to confirm it. CDR1 is DFQATT and CDR2 is SNEGSKA in the germline V gene (reference sequence). CDR3 size: 14 residues. CDR3 sequence reads: CSARVQGADYGYTF.

This rearrangement joins TRBV19 to TRBJ2-1; TCRdb's D gene call, TRBD2, goes unchecked for lack of DNA. CDR3 length equals 13 residues. CDR1 LNHDA and CDR2 SQIVND come from the germline V gene (reference sequence). CDR3 region: CASSIVTSGEQFF.

The chain recombines TRBV6-1 with TRBJ2-7; TCRdb indicates TRBD2, and absent DNA this call remains unverified. CDR3 length: 16 amino acids. CDR1 is MNHNS and CDR2 is SASEGT in the germline V gene. This CDR3 reads CASSQKSGYDSYEQYF.

The rearrangement uses TRBV7-3 and TRBJ2-3; there is no DNA to check the TCRdb D call of TRBD1. The CDR3 has 16 residues. CDR1 and CDR2 from the germline V gene are SGHTA and FQGTGA. CDR3: CASSLKVGHNTDTQYF.

The chain recombines TRBV28 with TRBJ1-5. The CDR3 covers 14 residues. CDR1 and CDR2 from the germline V gene are MDHEN and SYDVKM. CDR3 loop: CASSPSGDYQPQHF.

This chain uses TRBV12-3 or TRBV12-4 with TRBJ2-7; checking the TCRdb D call of TRBD2 is not possible without DNA. The CDR3 covers 18 residues. This chain's CDR3 is CASSSPHTSGRASYEQYF.

The chain has TRBV29-1 and TRBJ2-3; with no DNA, the TCRdb D assignment of TRBD1 cannot be verified. Germline V gives CDR1 SQVTM, CDR2 ANQGSEA. The CDR3 spans 13 residues. The chain's CDR3 is CSVGYRTTDTQYF.

The chain has TRBV5-6 and TRBJ2-5. This CDR3 is built from 14 residues. Germline V gene data show CDR1 as SGHDT and CDR2 as YYEEEE. The CDR3 protein is CASSLVKGQETQYF.

This chain connects TRBV6-5 to TRBJ2-1; TCRdb's D call of TRBD2 is untestable without DNA. CDR3 length: 15 amino acids. Germline lookup yields CDR1 MNHEY and CDR2 SVGAGI. CDR3 amino acids: CASSYAGLTSNEQFF.

The gene calls are TRBV7-6 and TRBJ1-1. Germline CDR1 SGHVS, CDR2 FNYEAQ. The CDR3 totals 14 residues. This CDR3 is CASSLAYRQAEAFF.